This T cell receptor (beta chain) was sequenced for a study of shared clonotypes between healthy human individuals (dated by TCRdb to about 2020). For the wider study: The cohort comprised a couple of women and three men aged 18 to 49 years. To estimate repertoire size and how much clonotype sharing occurs between individuals, the study deeply sequenced the blood TCR repertoires of five healthy adults. Different laboratories and diverse techniques were used to prepare libraries and sequence TCR repertoires, to increase sequencing depth and limit assay-specific biases. Per donor, leukapheresis produced somewhere between about 0.85 and 9.5 billion PBMCs. Overall study outcomes, separate from this receptor: Pairwise subsampling indicated that sequencing depth was expected to affect the degree of clonotype sharing among donors. Sampling was restricted to blood, and TCR repertoires in tissues likely differ from the TCR repertoires found in blood. Because the study included only a small number of donors, the genetic and exposure-history diversity represented was limited.

The donors were healthy, HIV-negative adults who had no recently reported acute infections or vaccinations. Only Caucasian adults living in Nashville, Tennessee, USA were represented among the donors. For unsorted samples, tens of millions of PBMCs were counted, and genomic DNA was extracted using the QIAamp DNA Blood Mini kit. After blood collection by leukapheresis, PBMCs were isolated using Ficoll-Histopaque density gradient centrifugation and then cryopreserved in the vapor phase of liquid nitrogen. Concerning this clone: There is no known antigen for this receptor. A far larger clone is off by one base, so a read error is likely.

Via the germline V gene (reference sequence), CDR1 is WNHNN and CDR2 SYGVQD. The CDR3 runs 12 amino acids, cysteine and phenylalanine included. The read is trimmed to its CDR3 DNA, 36 bases read in frame from base 1. TCR CDR3 regions were amplified from genomic DNA by multiplex PCR using the deep immunoSEQ assay. Extracted genomic DNA from each cell subset was spread evenly across all wells of several immunoSEQ 96-well plates, with each plate serving as a replicate. For unsorted PBMC, each replicate PCR was loaded with roughly 330 ng genomic DNA, equivalent to roughly 31,000 T cell genomes. Ten immunoSEQ deep assay plates were used to sequence the unsorted PBMC genomic DNA. Purified libraries were measured with a Qubit 3.0 fluorometer, size-checked on a Bioanalyzer 2100, and measured again with the KAPA Library Quantification kit. Every immunoSEQ 96-well plate was sequenced on a separate single-read 150-cycle Illumina NextSeq 550 flow cell. The paper's processing steps were these. Because only junctional sequences without quality scores were contained in the immunoSEQ output, filtering matching that applied to full-length reads could not be performed. Sequences were annotated with PyIR, a Python wrapper for IgBLAST v1.9, using IMGT germline references to assign V/J genes and CDR3. Any read was removed if the V/J assignment was weak (E-value above 1e-6), the CDR3 was missing, or the read contained stop codons, out-of-frame junctions, or ambiguous translated residues. A V3J clonotype was defined by an identical inferred V gene, J gene, and CDR3 amino acid sequence. To compute the percentage overlap between repertoires, the number of shared unique clonotypes was divided by the size of the smaller repertoire. Repertoire richness was assessed with RTK rarefaction, the Chao1 estimator, and Recon v2.1 estimates of unobserved clonotypes. Not all clones reach the TCRdb copy of this immuneACCESS table, which keeps in-frame sequences only. Checked studies attribute under half of the gap to unresolved V genes and leave the rest unexplained. The DNA was the basis for D and trimming; V, J and clone size are from that table. For this sample there are about 520,000 clones; over 70% appear just once. About 13% of the sample belongs to the ten largest clones.

The sequence derives from a woman aged 35 to 49 in good health. Some clones in this sample may be carry-over from other donors' samples. The V and J genes are TRBV10-1 and TRBJ2-7; 12 of the junction bases match TRBD2. The source material was PBMCs. The DNA sequence is as follows: TGCGCCAAAACTAGCGGGAGGTACGAGCGGTACTTC. It specifies CAKTSGRYERYF.